One sample yielded the 25 T cell receptor beta chains listed below, sequenced in a study of metastatic and nonmetastatic thyroid tumors. Thyroid surgery was preceded by no treatment in any patient. TCRdb re-called the PCR reads via MiXCR. The sample holds about 16,000 clones, roughly 29% seen once. Material for sequencing was blood. Receptor source: a female donor with papillary thyroid cancer or a benign thyroid nodule (not recorded which). Some clones in this sample may be carry-over from other donors' samples.

This clone is categorized as medium-sized (0.01 to 0.1%). This sequence joins TRBV6-1 and TRBJ1-3; D not certain. Trimming removed 1 base at V and 0 bases at J, with 10 bases between. The CDR3 consists of 16 residues. Germline CDR1 is MNHNS and CDR2 is SASEGT. CDR3 sequence reads: CASSEVAVSSGNTIYF. In nucleotides, the CDR3 is TGTGCCAGCAGTGAAGTGGCGGTAAGCTCTGGAAACACCATATATTTT.

This clone was observed a few times. CDR3 nucleotides: TGTGCCAGCAGTTTATTGACAGCCGAGGATGAAAAACTGTTTTTT. As protein: CASSLLTAEDEKLFF. The rearrangement joins TRBV28 to TRBJ1-4, with D maybe TRBD1 (5 bases). The CDR3 length is 15 residues. CDR1 and CDR2 from the germline V gene are MDHEN and SYDVKM. V lost 1 base and J lost 6, with 12 bases in between.

CDR3: CSATRFLPTTTDTQYF. CDR3 nucleotide sequence: TGCAGTGCTACCCGTTTCTTGCCAACTACCACAGATACGCAGTATTTT. The chain combines TRBV20-1 with TRBJ2-3; unclear D gene. Germline lookup yields CDR1 DFQATT and CDR2 SNEGSKA (reference sequence). The CDR3 is made up of 16 amino acids. The V gene lost 4 bases and the J gene lost 2 bases, with 19 bases spanning the gap.

By share, this clone counts as medium-sized. This chain connects TRBV7-2 to TRBJ1-6; possibly TRBD1 for D (6 bases). The CDR3 is 17 amino acids. V lost 1 base to trimming and J lost 9 bases, with 19 bases between them. Germline CDR1 is SGHTA and CDR2 is FQGNSA. The CDR3 DNA reads as TGTGCCAGCAGCTTAGTATGGACAGCAATTTCCAGTTCACCCCTCCACTTT. The encoded protein is CASSLVWTAISSSPLHF.

This clone is medium-sized (0.01 to 0.1%) in the sample. The V call is TRBV7-3, the J call TRBJ2-1; D gene ambiguous. V was shortened by 1 base and J by 6 bases, with 4 bases between the two germline ends. Per the germline V gene, CDR1 is SGHTA and CDR2 is FQGTGA. This CDR3 is built from 12 residues. The CDR3 region has the DNA TGTGCCAGCAGCTTAAGCGGCAATGAGCAGTTCTTC. Translated, it gives CASSLSGNEQFF.

In its sample, this clone was seen many times. V gene TRBV3-1 combines with J gene TRBJ1-1, with D hard to call. V was trimmed by 0 bases and J by 1 base, leaving 12 bases between them. There are 16 residues in the CDR3. Germline values: CDR1 LGHDT, CDR2 YNNKEL (reference sequence). The CDR3 loop reads CASSQEGGRPNTEAFF. In DNA form, the CDR3 reads TGTGCCAGCAGCCAAGAAGGTGGGCGGCCGAACACTGAAGCTTTCTTT.

By frequency in the sample, this clone is medium-sized (0.01 to 0.1%). Other DNA variants within this sample encode the same CDR3. The chain has TRBV18 and TRBJ1-3; 7 positions agree with TRBD1. Germline V gene sequence: CDR1 KGHSH, CDR2 LQKENI. V lost 2 bases to trimming and J lost 2 bases; unmatched junction nucleotides: 9. This CDR3 comprises 17 residues. The CDR3 loop reads CASSPDATTGTGNTIYF. The CDR3 DNA sequence: TGTGCCAGCTCACCAGATGCCACGACAGGGACTGGAAACACCATATATTTT.

V is TRBV6-1 and J is TRBJ1-1; TRBD1 might be the D (6 bases). Trimming removed 6 bases from V and 1 base from J, with 6 bases in between. This CDR3 is built from 12 residues. From germline, CDR1 is MNHNS and CDR2 SASEGT. The CDR3 region is CASRTGNTEAFF. CDR3 nucleotide sequence: TGTGCCAGCAGGACAGGGAACACTGAAGCTTTCTTT.

This clone was counted only a few times. The chain has TRBV12-3 or TRBV12-4 and TRBJ2-6; no definite D call. Trimming shortened V by 8 bases and J by 0 bases, and 8 bases separated the two germline ends. The CDR3 spans 14 residues. The CDR3 spells CASFPISGANVLTF. The CDR3 bases are TGTGCCAGCTTCCCGATCTCTGGGGCCAACGTCCTGACTTTC.

This clone is medium-sized by share. V usage is TRBV2 and J usage is TRBJ2-2; 7 nucleotides align to TRBD2. The CDR3 covers 14 residues. Germline assignment: CDR1 SNHLY and CDR2 FYNNEI. Trimming cost V 7 bases and J 4 bases; bases outside gene matches: 6. CDR3 coding DNA: TGTGCCAGCATCGCCCAGCGGGGCACCGGGGAGCTGTTTTTT. The encoded protein is CASIAQRGTGELFF.

This clone is judged medium-sized. J is TRBJ2-7 and V is TRBV20-1, with unresolved D. V shed 0 bases and J shed 0 bases, with 12 bases lying between them. Germline loops: CDR1 DFQATT, CDR2 SNEGSKA (reference sequence). This CDR3 spans 15 amino acids. The CDR3, as DNA: TGCAGTGCTAGAGATCGGCTCCGGAGCTCCTACGAGCAGTACTTC. Translation gives CSARDRLRSSYEQYF.

This clone was observed a handful of times. The rearrangement joins TRBV19 to TRBJ2-2; TRBD1 is a possible D gene (7 bases). CDR1 is LNHDA and CDR2 is SQIVND in the germline V gene (reference sequence). CDR3 length: 15 residues. V was trimmed by 6 bases and J by 3 bases, leaving 14 bases between them. CDR3 in DNA: TGTGCCAGTAGGCGGGACAGCCTGGACACCGGGGAGCTGTTTTTT. This gives the protein CASRRDSLDTGELFF.

J is TRBJ2-1 and V is TRBV30; TRBD2 matches 8 bases. This CDR3 has 13 residues. V was pared by 0 bases and J by 9 bases, with 4 bases of the junction left unmatched. Germline CDR1 GTSNPN, CDR2 SVGIG (reference sequence). In DNA form, the CDR3 reads TGTGCCTGGAGTGTGAATAGCGGGATTGAGCAGTTCTTC. Encoded protein: CAWSVNSGIEQFF.

The rearrangement links TRBV5-1 to TRBJ1-1, with 12 bases fitting TRBD1. With V trimmed by 3 bases and J by 8 bases, 8 bases remained unmatched. CDR3 size: 15 residues. Germline CDR1 and CDR2: SGHRS and YFSETQ. This chain's CDR3 is CASSSPGQGAREAFF. The DNA for the CDR3 is TGCGCCAGCAGCTCACCGGGACAGGGGGCGCGGGAAGCTTTCTTT.

This clone was recorded once. The chain is built from TRBV30 and TRBJ2-7, with TRBD1 identical over 9 bases. Germline V gives CDR1 GTSNPN, CDR2 SVGIG (reference sequence). V shed 0 bases and J 5 bases; nucleotides not matched to a gene: 8. The CDR3 covers 15 residues. Here the CDR3 reads CAWSVRTGEVHEQYF. The DNA for the CDR3 is TGTGCCTGGAGTGTGCGGACAGGGGAAGTCCACGAGCAGTACTTC. Based on the CDR3 plus reference TRBV30 and TRBJ2-7, the full variable domain is SQTIHQWPATLVQPVGSPLSLECTVEGTSNPNLYWYRQAAGRGLQLLFYSVGIGQISSEVPQNLSASRPQDRQFILSSKKLLLSDSGFYLCAWSVRTGEVHEQYFGPGTRLTVT.

The chain links TRBV20-1 to TRBJ1-1, with 11 bases that match TRBD1. This CDR3 has 16 residues. Germline assignment: CDR1 DFQATT and CDR2 SNEGSKA (reference sequence). V dropped 2 bases and J dropped 0; count of bases not matched to a gene: 5. The CDR3 reads CSARRRTGGMNTEAFF. The CDR3 nucleotides read TGCAGTGCTAGAAGGCGGACAGGGGGCATGAACACTGAAGCTTTCTTT.

This clone was seen ten or more times. CDR3 sequence: CSARRIPNTEAFF. In nucleotides, the CDR3 is TGCAGTGCTAGGAGGATCCCGAACACTGAAGCTTTCTTT. The V call is TRBV20-1, the J call TRBJ1-1; D gene ambiguous. Germline assignment: CDR1 DFQATT and CDR2 SNEGSKA (reference sequence). Trimming removed 3 bases from V and 1 base from J, with 9 bases in between. The CDR3 consists of 13 residues.

This clone is medium-sized by share. This chain connects TRBV5-1 to TRBJ1-1, with 7 bases fitting TRBD1. This CDR3 contains 14 residues. After removal of 2 bases from V and 4 bases from J, the junction contained 5 bases not matched to a gene. Germline CDR1 and CDR2: SGHRS and YFSETQ. The CDR3 sequence is CASSFRQGGTEAFF. CDR3 coding DNA: TGCGCCAGCAGCTTCCGGCAGGGGGGCACTGAAGCTTTCTTT.

This clone was recorded at least ten times. The CDR3 DNA follows: TGTGCCAGCAGCTTGGCCGTGGGACGGGGGTCCTACGAGCAGTACTTC. It encodes CASSLAVGRGSYEQYF. V gene TRBV5-8 combines with J gene TRBJ2-7; D may be TRBD2 (6 bases). Germline CDR1 SGHTS, CDR2 YDEGEE. Trimming cost V 0 bases and J 1 base, with 14 bases left between them. The CDR3 is 16 residues long.

This chain joins TRBV28 and TRBJ2-1; D ambiguous. This CDR3 spans 16 amino acids. Germline CDR1 and CDR2: MDHEN and SYDVKM. Trimming pared 4 bases from V and 0 bases from J, leaving 13 bases between. In DNA, the CDR3 is TGTGCCAGCAGTTCGTTGCGATGGTACTCCTACAATGAGCAGTTCTTC. It is translated as CASSSLRWYSYNEQFF. The complete variable domain, with remaining parts taken from reference TRBV28 and TRBJ2-1, reads DVKVTQSSRYLVKRTGEKVFLECVQDMDHENMFWYRQDPGLGLRLIYFSYDVKMKEKGDIPEGYSVSREKKERFSLILESASTNQTSMYLCASSSLRWYSYNEQFFGPGTRLTVL.

This clone has only a few counts. This sequence joins TRBV28 and TRBJ2-7; 9 bases fit TRBD2. Germline V gene sequence: CDR1 MDHEN, CDR2 SYDVKM. The junction had 16 bases not matched to a gene; V was cut back by 5 bases and J by 5 bases. There are 17 residues in the CDR3. CDR3 amino acids: CASSPRRGGLQVHEQYF. Written as DNA, the CDR3 is TGTGCCAGCAGTCCTCGGCGGGGGGGTTTGCAGGTCCACGAGCAGTACTTC.

Ten or more counts support this clone. A read error may be the cause here, since a much bigger clone is one base away. In the same sample, other DNA sequences code for this CDR3. The V gene is TRBV4-1, the J gene TRBJ1-4; 7 bases fit TRBD1. CDR3 length: 17 amino acids. Germline CDR1 MGHRA, CDR2 YSYEKL. The CDR3 loop is CASSQPTFGTAREKLVF. As DNA, the CDR3 is TGCGCCAGCAGCCAACCCACATTCGGGACAGCCAGGGAAAAACTGGTTTTT.

The J gene is TRBJ2-7, the V gene TRBV24-1; D unresolved. Germline values: CDR1 KGHDR, CDR2 SFDVKD. The CDR3 extends over 15 amino acids. Trimming shortened V by 9 bases and J by 2 bases, and 19 bases separated the two germline ends. The CDR3 region has the DNA TGTGCCACCCCTTCCCGCCCCCTTGGGCCCTACGAGCAGTACTTC. It encodes CATPSRPLGPYEQYF.

This clone was seen ten or more times. The genes are TRBV24-1 and TRBJ2-2, with TRBD2 matching over 12 bases. The germline V gene has CDR1 KGHDR and CDR2 SFDVKD. The ends lost 5 bases at V and 4 bases at J; junction bases unmatched: 7. CDR3 size: 17 residues. CDR3 loop: CATSVTSGGSSTGELFF. The DNA for the CDR3 is TGTGCCACCAGTGTGACTAGCGGGGGTTCTAGCACCGGGGAGCTGTTTTTT.

By share of the sample, this clone is medium-sized. This chain uses TRBV6-1 with TRBJ2-2; D is unclear. Trimming took 5 bases from V and 7 from J, leaving 11 bases between them. Germline V gene lookup returns CDR1 MNHNS and CDR2 SASEGT. CDR3 size: 13 residues. The CDR3: CASSPPGVGELFF. The CDR3 nucleotides read TGTGCCAGCAGTCCACCTGGTGTCGGGGAGCTGTTTTTT.